The 26 T cell receptor beta chains presented below share a single source sample, sequenced in a study of CD8 T cells in ankylosing spondylitis. Study-wide results and limits: There was a TCR beta motif, made of several highly homologous variants, that appeared characteristic of ankylosing spondylitis blood.

The antigens these receptors bind are not known. TCRdb recomputed calls from the 5' RACE reads with MiXCR, one row per CDR3 protein. Of 100,000 or so distinct CDR3 sequences in the sample, about 9% are singletons; the top ten hold about 31%. Sequenced: blood, either unsorted or a sorted T cell fraction (not recorded which). These receptors originate from a male donor with ankylosing spondylitis.

The chain combines TRBV6-5 with TRBJ2-1; 9 bases line up with TRBD2. The CDR3 loop spans 16 amino acids. V shed 4 bases, J shed 9 bases, and the junction held 13 bases outside the gene matches. CDR1 MNHEY and CDR2 SVGAGI come from the germline V gene. The CDR3 DNA is TGTGCCAGCAGTTCCCCCCATGCGGGAGGGGCTAGTGAGCAGTTCTTC. Protein sequence: CASSSPHAGGASEQFF.

In its sample, this clonotype was seen many times. The V and J genes are TRBV20-1 and TRBJ2-1; D gene unclear. Trimming shortened V by 0 bases and J by 10 bases, and 10 bases separated the two germline ends. The CDR3 spans 12 residues. Germline V gives CDR1 DFQATT, CDR2 SNEGSKA (reference sequence). CDR3 sequence reads: CSARDRPREQFF. CDR3 DNA: TGCAGTGCTAGAGATCGGCCGAGGGAGCAGTTCTTC.

This clonotype was seen a handful of times. The rearrangement uses TRBV7-9 and TRBJ2-7; D possibly uses TRBD1 or TRBD2 (5 bases each). The germline V and J ends were trimmed by 4 bases and 2 bases, with 12 bases remaining between them. The CDR3 is made up of 14 amino acids. The germline gives CDR1 SEHNR, CDR2 FQNEAQ (reference sequence). CDR3 amino acids: CASSSRDLTYEQYF. DNA of the CDR3: TGTGCCAGCAGCTCCCGGGACCTCACCTACGAGCAGTACTTC.

This clonotype was recorded a few times. The chain employs TRBV7-8 and TRBJ2-3, with D possibly TRBD1 on 5 matching bases. V was shortened by 3 bases and J by 0 bases, with 16 bases between the two germline ends. The germline gives CDR1 SGHVS, CDR2 FQNEAQ. The CDR3 contains 17 residues. The CDR3 spells CASSFLLQASSTDTQYF. In DNA form, the CDR3 reads TGTGCCAGCAGCTTCCTTCTACAGGCATCTAGCACAGATACGCAGTATTTT.

The sample holds many counts of this clonotype. The rearrangement uses TRBV27 and TRBJ2-2; 11 bases match TRBD2. The V segment lost 8 bases and the J segment 5 bases; nucleotides outside the gene matches: 7. Germline V gene data show CDR1 as MNHEY and CDR2 as SMNVEV (reference sequence). This CDR3 has 15 residues. The CDR3 sequence is CASGTSGRGTGELFF. The CDR3 DNA is TGTGCCAGCGGTACTAGCGGGAGAGGAACCGGGGAGCTGTTTTTT.

This sequence joins TRBV6-2 or TRBV6-3 and TRBJ2-5; 10 bases align to TRBD2. Germline loops: CDR1 MNHEY, CDR2 SVGEGT. V was clipped by 2 bases and J by 5 bases; unmatched bases: 8. The CDR3 contains 16 residues. CDR3 region: CASSYPSGRSAETQYF. Here the CDR3 DNA reads TGTGCCAGCAGTTACCCTAGCGGGAGAAGTGCGGAGACCCAGTACTTC.

The chain combines TRBV27 with TRBJ2-7; TRBD2 agrees at 7 bases. This CDR3 comprises 17 residues. CDR1 MNHEY and CDR2 SMNVEV come from the germline V gene (reference sequence). The ends lost 3 bases at V and 5 bases at J; junction bases unmatched: 16. The CDR3 DNA sequence: TGTGCCAGCAGTTTCATCTCGAGTAGCGGGCCGATGGACGAGCAGTACTTC. Translation: CASSFISSSGPMDEQYF.

The V call is TRBV5-1, the J call TRBJ2-3; the D gene is possibly TRBD2 (6 bases). V gave up 2 bases and J gave up 1 base, with 20 bases separating them. The germline V gene has CDR1 SGHRS and CDR2 YFSETQ. This CDR3 spans 18 amino acids. For the CDR3, the DNA is TGCGCCAGCAGCTTATCGACGGGGGTAGGGTTCCGCACAGATACGCAGTATTTT. It translates to CASSLSTGVGFRTDTQYF.

J is TRBJ1-1 and V is TRBV27, with TRBD1 as a possible D gene (5 bases). The germline gives CDR1 MNHEY, CDR2 SMNVEV (reference sequence). Trimming pared 2 bases from V and 3 bases from J, leaving 10 bases between. CDR3 length equals 14 residues. In DNA form, the CDR3 reads TGTGCCAGCAGTTTAGGTTTGACAGACACTGAAGCTTTCTTT. Encoded protein: CASSLGLTDTEAFF.

This clonotype was counted a few times. This chain's CDR3 is CASSLAPTLSEQYF. The CDR3 DNA sequence: TGTGCCAGCAGCTTAGCACCCACGCTGAGTGAGCAGTACTTC. The gene calls are TRBV7-8 and TRBJ2-7; D gene unclear. Trimming took off 0 bases at V and 7 bases at J, with 13 bases between the two ends. From germline, CDR1 is SGHVS and CDR2 FQNEAQ. The CDR3 runs to 14 residues.

This clonotype has more than one count but fewer than ten. The V call is TRBV6-5, the J call TRBJ1-5; possible D gene TRBD1, 5 bases. Germline CDR1 reads MNHEY; CDR2 reads SVGAGI. Trimming took off 2 bases at V and 10 bases at J, with 15 bases between the two ends. This CDR3 is 14 amino acids long. The CDR3: CASSYRDGGAPQHF. CDR3 in DNA: TGTGCCAGCAGTTACAGGGATGGTGGGGCTCCCCAGCATTTT.

The rearrangement links TRBV7-8 to TRBJ2-7, with 7 nucleotides matching TRBD2. The CDR3 has 13 amino acids. Germline lookup yields CDR1 SGHVS and CDR2 FQNEAQ. J gave up 2 bases and V 5 bases, and 3 bases lay outside the gene matches. CDR3 loop: CASSHGTTYEQYV. In DNA, the CDR3 is TGTGCCAGCAGCCACGGGACTACCTACGAGCAGTACGTC.

A few counts support this clonotype. V usage is TRBV20-1 and J usage is TRBJ1-1; no clear D gene. The germline V gene encodes CDR1 DFQATT and CDR2 SNEGSKA (reference sequence). This CDR3 is built from 12 residues. The germline V and J ends were trimmed by 4 bases and 2 bases, with 8 bases remaining between them. CDR3 residues: CSAKDGNTEAFF. CDR3 sequence (DNA): TGCAGTGCTAAGGACGGAAACACTGAAGCTTTCTTT.

This clonotype turned up a few times. This chain joins TRBV4-1 and TRBJ2-1; D is ambiguous. This CDR3 is built from 13 residues. Trimming took 0 bases from V and 9 from J, leaving 9 bases between them. CDR1 is MGHRA and CDR2 is YSYEKL in the germline V gene. CDR3 in amino acids: CASSQDWEGEQFF. The CDR3 coding sequence is TGCGCCAGCAGCCAAGATTGGGAAGGTGAGCAGTTCTTC.

J is TRBJ2-7 and V is TRBV27; 8 positions agree with TRBD2. The CDR3 covers 15 residues. After removal of 6 bases from V and 3 bases from J, the junction contained 10 bases not matched to a gene. Germline V gene lookup returns CDR1 MNHEY and CDR2 SMNVEV (reference sequence). The DNA for the CDR3 is TGTGCCAGCAGATTAGCAGCGGGAGTATACTACGAGCAGTACGTC. Protein: CASRLAAGVYYEQYV.

This clonotype was picked up a small number of times. This sequence joins TRBV9 and TRBJ2-4; 8 bases align to TRBD1. The CDR3 has 14 amino acids. Per the germline V gene, CDR1 is SGDLS and CDR2 is YYNGEE. The trim removed 2 bases at V and 6 bases at J, leaving 4 bases unmatched. This CDR3 reads CASSVGTGINIQYF. Written as DNA, the CDR3 is TGTGCCAGCAGCGTGGGGACAGGCATAAACATTCAGTACTTC. Filled out from reference TRBV9 and TRBJ2-4, the complete variable domain reads DSGVTQTPKHLITATGQRVTLRCSPRSGDLSVYWYQQSLDQGLQFLIQYYNGEERAKGNILERFSAQQFPDLHSELNLSSLELGDSALYFCASSVGTGINIQYFGAGTRLSVL.

This clonotype was seen only a few times. The CDR3 loop reads CATSDSTGTGGYTF. The CDR3, as DNA: TGTGCCACCAGTGACTCTACAGGGACAGGCGGCTACACCTTC. V gene TRBV24-1 combines with J gene TRBJ1-2; 8 bases match TRBD1. The CDR3 spans 14 residues. Germline-derived CDR1 and CDR2 are KGHDR and SFDVKD. The ends lost 4 bases at V and 8 bases at J; junction bases unmatched: 8.

This clonotype has a count of ten or more. V gene TRBV7-6 combines with J gene TRBJ2-7; no clear D. The germline V gene has CDR1 SGHVS and CDR2 FNYEAQ. The V end lost 6 bases, the J end lost 7 bases, and 16 bases lay between the germline ends. The CDR3 loop spans 13 amino acids. This chain's CDR3 is CASSFMGPREQYF. The CDR3 DNA follows: TGTGCCAGCAGTTTTATGGGCCCCCGGGAGCAGTACTTC.

This chain connects TRBV20-1 to TRBJ2-3, with D perhaps given as TRBD1 or TRBD2 (6 bases each). CDR1 is DFQATT and CDR2 is SNEGSKA in the germline V gene (reference sequence). This CDR3 comprises 16 residues. Deletions cut 0 bases from V and 4 bases from J, with 17 bases between. CDR3 region: CSARDLGGTRADTQYF. CDR3 bases: TGCAGTGCTAGAGATCTAGGGGGGACACGTGCAGATACGCAGTATTTT.

This chain uses TRBV27 with TRBJ2-7, with D maybe TRBD1 (6 bases). CDR1 and CDR2 (germline): MNHEY, SMNVEV (reference sequence). The V gene lost 3 bases and the J gene lost 2 bases, with 8 bases spanning the gap. The CDR3 is 13 residues long. CDR3 coding DNA: TGTGCCAGCAGTTTTGGACAGCCCTACGAGCAGTACTTC. Its protein product is CASSFGQPYEQYF.

This clonotype was detected only a few times. The rearrangement uses TRBV4-1 and TRBJ1-5; 11 bases match TRBD1. The CDR3 has 16 amino acids. In germline, CDR1 is MGHRA, CDR2 YSYEKL. V lost 1 base and J lost 6; bases outside the gene matches: 5. The CDR3 region is CASSQGTGGAGQPQHF. In DNA form, the CDR3 reads TGCGCCAGCAGCCAAGGGACAGGGGGCGCGGGTCAGCCCCAGCATTTT.

This clonotype was seen a handful of times. The CDR3 is CASSLPSGSKNIQYF. CDR3 nucleotide sequence: TGCGCCAGCAGCTTGCCTAGCGGGAGTAAAAACATTCAGTACTTC. V gene TRBV5-1 combines with J gene TRBJ2-4; the match to TRBD2 covers 10 bases. With V trimmed by 1 base and J by 4 bases, 2 bases remained unmatched. In germline, CDR1 is SGHRS, CDR2 YFSETQ. The CDR3 is 15 residues long.

The chain couples TRBV9 to TRBJ2-6; D possibly uses TRBD1 or TRBD2 (5 bases each). The CDR3 is made up of 18 amino acids. V lost 3 bases and J 3 bases, leaving 19 bases between the germline ends. CDR1 is SGDLS, CDR2 YYNGEE, per germline. This chain's CDR3 is CASSAPSGTPLGANVLTF. CDR3 nucleotides: TGTGCCAGCAGCGCCCCTTCCGGGACCCCCCTTGGGGCCAACGTCCTGACTTTC.

This chain connects TRBV24-1 to TRBJ2-1; 12 bases fit TRBD2. Germline V gene lookup returns CDR1 KGHDR and CDR2 SFDVKD. This CDR3 comprises 13 residues. V lost 11 bases, J lost 10 bases, and 8 bases stayed unmatched. The CDR3 spells CASSSGRAGEQFF. DNA of the CDR3: TGTGCCAGCTCTAGCGGGAGGGCGGGCGAGCAGTTCTTC.

This clonotype was seen only a few times. The chain has TRBV6-5 and TRBJ2-3, with TRBD1 identical over 7 bases. V trimming: 2 bases; J trimming: 2 bases; junction bases outside the gene matches: 13. Germline CDR1 MNHEY, CDR2 SVGAGI. The CDR3 contains 18 residues. Here the CDR3 reads CASSYPIGTASDTDTQYF. DNA for the CDR3: TGTGCCAGCAGTTACCCTATAGGGACAGCGAGCGACACAGATACGCAGTATTTT.

The V and J genes are TRBV12-3 or TRBV12-4 and TRBJ1-1; D not certain. The V end lost 2 bases, the J end lost 4 bases, and 2 bases lay between the germline ends. There are 11 residues in the CDR3. This CDR3 reads CASSLSTEAFF. CDR3 DNA: TGTGCCAGCAGTTTAAGCACTGAAGCTTTCTTT.